This is a list of T cell receptor beta chains from one sample in a study of tumor and adjacent non-tumor tissue in lung cancer. TCRdb ran MiXCR on the multiplex PCR reads and lists one entry per CDR3 protein. Of about 80,000 distinct CDR3 sequences listed, 55% to 70% are singletons. Sequences were obtained from lung tumor tissue. The receptor set was obtained from a woman in her seventies with non-small cell lung cancer. Each CDR3 is given with its conserved first and last residue. The D gene is left open where the match is weak. Rows give clone size only sometimes, using once, few, many, or a class for an expanded clone.

clone_size j_call d_call v_call cdr3_nt cdr3_aa
many TRBJ2-1 NA TRBV5-6 TGTGCCAGCAGCGACCCCCGGGACTTCTACTCCTACAATGAGCAGTTCTTC CASSDPRDFYSYNEQFF
NA TRBJ1-1 NA TRBV10-2 TGCACCAGTAGTGAATGGAGCACTCTGAACACTGAAGCTTTCTTT CTSSEWSTLNTEAFF
few TRBJ2-1 TRBD1 TRBV10-3 TGTGCCATCAGTGAACGGGACAGGGAGTACAATGAGCAGATCTTC CAISERDREYNEQIF
NA TRBJ2-5 NA TRBV11-1 TGTACCAGCAGCACTTATGTGGGCCAAGAGACCCAGTACTTC CTSSTYVGQETQYF
NA TRBJ2-2 NA TRBV28 TGTGCCAGCAGTTCCGCCGGGGCAGGGATCGGCGGGGAGCTGTTTTTT CASSSAGAGIGGELFF
NA TRBJ1-1 NA TRBV29-1 TGCAGCCTCCACTGGGGCGAGTTAGGGAACACCGAAGCTTTCTTT CSLHWGELGNTEAFF
NA TRBJ2-1 NA TRBV29-1 TGCAGCGTTGCAATTGGCGGGAATGAGCAGTTCTTC CSVAIGGNEQFF
few TRBJ2-7 NA TRBV2 TGTGCCAGCAGTGGATTGGGCTACGAGCAGTACTTC CASSGLGYEQYF
many TRBJ1-6 NA TRBV20-1 TGCAGTGCTAGAGTGGGGATTTCACCCCTCCACTTT CSARVGISPLHF
NA TRBJ2-5 NA TRBV7-9 NA CASSLVGTGTETRYF
medium-sized TRBJ2-5 NA TRBV29-1 TGCAGCGTTGAGGGGGGCAGCCAAGAGACCCAGTACTTC CSVEGGSQETQYF
many TRBJ2-5 TRBD1 TRBV12-3/TRBV12-4 TGTGCCAGCAGTCTGAGACAGGGCTCGATCTACCAGCCAAAACGAAAAGAGACCCAGTACTTC CASSLRQGSIYQPKRKETQYF
few TRBJ1-6 NA TRBV29-1 TGCAGCGCTAGAGAGGATTTGGATTCACCCCTCCACTTT CSAREDLDSPLHF
many TRBJ2-3 TRBD1 TRBV12-3/TRBV12-4 TGTGCCAGCAGTAAATCCGGGACAGACTACACAGATACGCAGTATTTT CASSKSGTDYTDTQYF
NA TRBJ2-1 TRBD2 TRBV5-5 TGTGCCAGCAGCGTGGGGCTAGCGGGAAGTTCCTACAATGAGCAGTTCTTC CASSVGLAGSSYNEQFF
NA TRBJ2-1 NA TRBV5-4 TGTGCCAGCTCAAACGGCGGGGATACCTCCTACAATGAGCAGTTCTTC CASSNGGDTSYNEQFF
NA TRBJ2-3 NA TRBV29-1 TGCAGTGTGGGACATGGGGTAGATACGCAGTATTTT CSVGHGVDTQYF
many TRBJ2-1 NA TRBV29-1 TGCAGCGTTGAGAGTACCATCAACAATGAGCAGTTCTTC CSVESTINNEQFF
NA TRBJ2-1 TRBD2 TRBV2 TGTGCCACTTTAGCGGGAGTCAACAATGAGCAGTTCTTC CATLAGVNNEQFF
NA TRBJ1-1 TRBD1 TRBV4-1 TGCGCCAGCAGCCAACACCCTAAACAGGGGTACATTGAAGCTTTCTTT CASSQHPKQGYIEAFF
NA TRBJ1-1 NA TRBV5-1 TGCGCCAGCAGCTTGAATAGGCACGGTGAAGCTTTCTTT CASSLNRHGEAFF
many TRBJ2-2 TRBD2 TRBV18 TGTGCCAGCTCACCACCCGGACTAGCGGGAGGCGTGACCGGGGAGCTGTTTTTT CASSPPGLAGGVTGELFF
few TRBJ2-3 TRBD2 TRBV28 TGTGCCAGCAGTATTGGGCCACTAGCGGGAGGCGTAGATACGCAGTATTTT CASSIGPLAGGVDTQYF
few TRBJ2-3 NA TRBV29-1 TGCAATGTCCACCCCAAGAGCACAGATACGCAGTATTTT CNVHPKSTDTQYF
NA TRBJ1-1 NA TRBV29-1 TGCAGCGTTAGGGGTGGCGGCACTGGAGCTTTCTTT CSVRGGGTGAFF
NA TRBJ1-1 NA TRBV10-1 TGCACCAGCAGTGAGAATACCGGGACTTACGCTGAAGCTTTCTTT CTSSENTGTYAEAFF
NA TRBJ2-1 NA TRBV12-3/TRBV12-4 TGTGCCAGCAGTTTACATCGGTCAGGCGAGCTGTCCTTC CASSLHRSGELSF
many TRBJ2-3 NA TRBV10-3 TGTGCCATCGGGGCAGGGACAGATACGCAGTATTTT CAIGAGTDTQYF
NA TRBJ2-3 NA TRBV29-1 TGCAGTGGCCATCTGGCGGGACGAAGAACAGATACGCAGTGTTTT CSGHLAGRRTDTQCF
once TRBJ2-3 NA TRBV29-1 TGCAGCGTACCAACGGGAAGCACAGAAACGCAGTATTTT CSVPTGSTETQYF
NA TRBJ2-7 NA TRBV4-2 TGTGCCAGCAGCCAAGATAATACTCCCTCCTATGAGCAGTACTTC CASSQDNTPSYEQYF
NA TRBJ2-7 NA TRBV10-3 TGTGCCATCAGGGCAGAGGATCTAGCTAGTGTTCCCTACGAGCAGTACTTC CAIRAEDLASVPYEQYF
many TRBJ1-1 TRBD1 TRBV28 TGTGCCAGCAGTCCCCGACAGGGCCCTTGGATGAACACTGAAGCTTTCTTT CASSPRQGPWMNTEAFF
few TRBJ2-2 TRBD2 TRBV10-2 TGCGCCAGCAGTGAATGGACTAGTTTCACCGGGGAGCTGTTTTTT CASSEWTSFTGELFF
NA TRBJ1-1 NA TRBV20-1 TGCAGTGCTAGTAACGGCTTTGGGACTGAAGCTTTCTTT CSASNGFGTEAFF
many TRBJ2-5 TRBD2 TRBV12-3/TRBV12-4 TGTGCCAGCAGACCCGCCAGCGGGGCAGAGACCCAGTACTTC CASRPASGAETQYF
NA TRBJ2-7 TRBD2 TRBV20-1 TGCAGTGCTAGAGACCCCGGGACTAGCAGGAGCTCCAGCGAGCAGTACTTC CSARDPGTSRSSSEQYF
once TRBJ2-6 NA TRBV6-5 TGTGCCACCAGTGCATCAGGGTCTGGGGTCAACGTCCTGACTTTC CATSASGSGVNVLTF
NA TRBJ1-5 NA TRBV30 TGTGCCTGGAGTGACAGTAGCAATAAGCCCCAACATTTT CAWSDSSNKPQHF
few TRBJ2-3 NA TRBV11-3 TGTGCCAGCAGCTTATCCGACAATACGCAGTATTTT CASSLSDNTQYF
NA TRBJ1-2 NA TRBV6-1 TGTGACAGCAGCAACCCAGCTTTTAACTATGGTTACACCTTC CDSSNPAFNYGYTF
NA TRBJ2-1 TRBD2 TRBV28 TGTGCCAGCAGTTTAATGACTAGCGGCTACAATCAGCAGTTCTTC CASSLMTSGYNQQFF
NA TRBJ2-1 NA TRBV29-1 TGCAGCGTTAATCTCGGACAAGGAAGGCATGAGCAGTTCTTC CSVNLGQGRHEQFF
once TRBJ2-7 NA TRBV6-5 TGTGCCAGCATGGGTAGGGACATCTCCTACGAGCAGTACTTT CASMGRDISYEQYF
NA TRBJ1-2 TRBD1 TRBV6-5 TGTGCCAGCAACACCGACAGGGGAGACGTTTATGGCTACACCTTC CASNTDRGDVYGYTF
NA TRBJ2-4 NA TRBV28 TGTGCCAGCAGATCTGGACTAACGGGAGTGATCAAAAACATTCAGTACTTC CASRSGLTGVIKNIQYF
NA TRBJ2-3 TRBD2 TRBV12-3/TRBV12-4 TGTGCCAGCAGGCCGGAACTAGCGATAGATACGCAGTATTTT CASRPELAIDTQYF
many TRBJ2-1 TRBD2 TRBV29-1 TGCAGCGCTACGCGACTAGCGGACCACTTCTTTCGCAATGAGCAGTTCTTC CSATRLADHFFRNEQFF
NA TRBJ2-5 TRBD1 TRBV10-3 TGTGCCATCAAGGGACAGGGATCTCAAGAGACTAAGTACTTC CAIKGQGSQETKYF